Below are 10 T cell receptor beta chains sequenced from a single sample in a study of blood T cells in healthy people across ages. Alongside a J-beta primer mix, a sample-barcoded 5' primer served in a second PCR lasting roughly 6 to 11 cycles. TCRdb recomputed calls from the 5' RACE reads with MiXCR, one row per CDR3 protein. The sample lists hundreds of thousands of distinct CDR3 sequences; 45% to 50% were seen once. Specimen: blood. The source of these receptors is a woman aged 55-70 years in good health.

This clonotype was recorded a few times. The chain recombines TRBV20-1 with TRBJ2-3, with D unclear. The CDR3 is 11 residues long. V lost 5 bases to trimming and J lost 5 bases, with 8 bases between them. CDR1 is DFQATT and CDR2 is SNEGSKA in the germline V gene (reference sequence). The CDR3 spells CSASREDTQYF. The CDR3 nucleotides are TGCAGTGCTTCGAGAGAAGATACGCAGTATTTT.

This clonotype was detected a few times. This chain joins TRBV6-2 or TRBV6-3 and TRBJ1-2, with a possible D match to TRBD1 (6 bases). The germline V and J ends were trimmed by 6 bases and 5 bases, with 19 bases remaining between them. This CDR3 comprises 15 residues. Germline CDR1 is MNHEY and CDR2 is SVGEGT. The CDR3 loop is CASSYRQTGSYGYTF. The CDR3 DNA reads as TGTGCCAGCAGCTACCGACAAACAGGGAGTTATGGCTACACCTTC.

This CDR3 reads CASSQVLGYQPQHF. CDR3 nucleotides: TGCGCCAGCAGCCAAGTGTTAGGTTACCAGCCCCAGCATTTT. V gene TRBV4-3 combines with J gene TRBJ1-5, with D unresolved. The CDR3 runs 14 residues. Germline CDR1 is LGHNA and CDR2 is YSLEER. The germline V and J ends were trimmed by 1 base and 7 bases, with 11 bases remaining between them.

The chain couples TRBV10-3 to TRBJ2-3, with 13 bases fitting TRBD2. Trimming took 3 bases from V and 2 from J; bases not matched to a gene: 5. This CDR3 contains 17 residues. Germline assignment: CDR1 ENHRY and CDR2 SYGVKD. CDR3 residues: CAISDGLAGAYTDTQYF. The DNA for the CDR3 is TGTGCCATCAGTGATGGACTAGCGGGAGCGTACACAGATACGCAGTATTTT.

This clonotype came up a few times. The chain is built from TRBV11-2 and TRBJ2-7, with TRBD2 identical over 14 bases. The CDR3 is 15 residues long. Germline loops: CDR1 SGHAT, CDR2 FQNNGV. J lost 7 bases, V lost 5 bases, and 7 bases had no gene match. In nucleotides, the CDR3 is TGTGCCAGCAGCCCGGGACTAGCGGGAGACAATGAGCAGTACTTC. Protein product: CASSPGLAGDNEQYF.

The chain uses TRBV29-1 and TRBJ1-2; D may be TRBD1 (6 bases). Germline CDR1 SQVTM, CDR2 ANQGSEA. The CDR3 contains 14 residues. The V end lost 2 bases, the J end lost 4 bases, and 14 bases lay between the germline ends. The CDR3 loop is CSVEPADSRYGYTF. In DNA, the CDR3 is TGCAGCGTTGAACCAGCGGACAGCCGCTATGGCTACACCTTC.

In its sample, this clonotype was seen a few times. The chain is built from TRBV20-1 and TRBJ2-7; 8 bases fit TRBD1. The CDR3 extends over 12 amino acids. In germline, CDR1 is DFQATT, CDR2 SNEGSKA (reference sequence). V trimming: 5 bases; J trimming: 5 bases; junction bases outside the gene matches: 5. The CDR3 sequence: CSAPDRVHEQYF. The CDR3, as DNA: TGCAGTGCTCCGGACAGGGTCCACGAGCAGTACTTC.

The table lists this clonotype with a few counts. The CDR3 DNA is TGCGCCAGCAGCCTGGACGGACAGGGGGGACAAGAGACCCAGTACTTC. Translating gives CASSLDGQGGQETQYF. The chain has TRBV4-3 and TRBJ2-5, with 10 bases matching TRBD1. Losses at the gene ends were 4 bases for V and 2 bases for J; bases not matched to a gene: 7. Looked up from germline, CDR1 is LGHNA and CDR2 is YSLEER. This CDR3 is built from 16 residues.

V and J are TRBV20-1 and TRBJ1-6; D gene ambiguous. Germline V gene sequence: CDR1 DFQATT, CDR2 SNEGSKA (reference sequence). The CDR3 consists of 16 residues. Trimming took 0 bases from V and 7 from J, leaving 16 bases between them. CDR3 region: CSAREHGRLSNSPLHF. The CDR3 DNA sequence: TGCAGTGCTAGAGAGCATGGTCGGCTATCCAATTCACCCCTCCACTTT.

In its sample, this clonotype was seen a few times. The chain is built from TRBV12-3 or TRBV12-4 and TRBJ1-6; TRBD1 is a possible D gene (6 bases). V was trimmed by 6 bases and J by 12 bases, leaving 15 bases between them. CDR3 size: 13 residues. CDR3 protein: CASRYIQGKPLHF. The CDR3, as DNA: TGTGCCAGCAGATATATACAGGGAAAACCCCTCCACTTT.